The rows below give T cell receptor beta chains drawn from one sample of a study of blood T cell repertoires in COVID-19. The data were produced by immunoSEQ multiplex PCR, yet TCRdb's version contains in-frame clones alone and is incomplete. The sample contains roughly 120,000 clones, 85% to 90% of which appear only once. The sample consisted of peripheral blood. Receptors were obtained from an elderly woman with COVID-19, enrolled during active disease. CDR3s include the opening cysteine and the closing phenylalanine or tryptophan. The order of the fields is J gene, V gene, D gene, clone size, CDR3 DNA, CDR3 protein. A D gene is named only where the DNA matches it firmly. Only some rows state a clone size, as once, few, many or a class for expanded clones.

>TRBJ2-3|TRBV23-1|TRBD2|-
TGCGCCAGCAGTCAATTTGTTTACGAGCGGGAGGACAACACAGATACGCAGTATTTT
CASSQFVYEREDNTDTQYF
>TRBJ2-5|TRBV14|TRBD2|-
TGTGCCAGCAGTAGACTAGCGGGAGAGCAGGAGACCCAGTACTTC
CASSRLAGEQETQYF
>TRBJ1-4|TRBV11-2|TRBD1|-
TGTGCCAGCAGCATAGCAGGACAGGGAGGAGGTGTAAAACTGTTTTTT
CASSIAGQGGGVKLFF
>TRBJ2-7|TRBV28|TRBD2|-
TGTGCCAGCAGTTTTTCACTAAGCGGGAGGTCCTACGAGCAGTACTTC
CASSFSLSGRSYEQYF
>TRBJ1-6|TRBV27|-|-
TGTGCCAGCCGGCAGGGTGGTCATGGTTCACCCCTCCACTTT
CASRQGGHGSPLHF
>TRBJ1-2|TRBV11-1|TRBD1|once
TGTGCCAGCAGCTCTCAGACAGGGGATAATGGCTACACCTTC
CASSSQTGDNGYTF
>TRBJ1-6|TRBV5-5|-|once
TGTGCCAGCAGCACCGGACAGCCCGAAATTTCCCTCCACTTT
CASSTGQPEISLHF
>TRBJ1-4|TRBV10-3|-|-
TGTGCCATCAGGGCCGCGGGTAGTGATGAAAAACTGTTTTTT
CAIRAAGSDEKLFF
>TRBJ1-2|TRBV2|TRBD1|-
TGTGCCAGCAGACTGACAGGGGTAGATGGCTACACCTTC
CASRLTGVDGYTF
>TRBJ2-1|TRBV3-1/TRBV3-2|TRBD2|-
TGTGCCAGCAGCTTAGCGGGAGTCAGGGACAATGAGCAGTTCTTC
CASSLAGVRDNEQFF
>TRBJ2-7|TRBV6-5|-|-
TGTGCCACCCTTACAAGGGACACCTACGAGCAGTACTTC
CATLTRDTYEQYF
>TRBJ1-1|TRBV12-3/TRBV12-4|-|-
TGTGCCAGCAAGCTTTTTCGGACTGAAGCTTTCTTT
CASKLFRTEAFF
>TRBJ2-5|TRBV9|TRBD1|-
TGTGCCAGCAGCGCTGGGACAGATCAAGAGACCCAGTACTTC
CASSAGTDQETQYF
>TRBJ1-2|TRBV12-3/TRBV12-4|-|-
TGTGCCAGCAGTTTTGAGCGCGCCTATGGCTACACCTTC
CASSFERAYGYTF
>TRBJ2-1|TRBV28|-|once
TGTGCCAGCAGCCTTTTTAGGCGGTCTGGGTTTATAAGCTCCTACAATGAGCAGTTCTTC
CASSLFRRSGFISSYNEQFF
>TRBJ2-5|TRBV7-6|-|-
TGTGCCAGCAGCCCCCAAAGGAGAGAGACCCAGTACTTC
CASSPQRRETQYF